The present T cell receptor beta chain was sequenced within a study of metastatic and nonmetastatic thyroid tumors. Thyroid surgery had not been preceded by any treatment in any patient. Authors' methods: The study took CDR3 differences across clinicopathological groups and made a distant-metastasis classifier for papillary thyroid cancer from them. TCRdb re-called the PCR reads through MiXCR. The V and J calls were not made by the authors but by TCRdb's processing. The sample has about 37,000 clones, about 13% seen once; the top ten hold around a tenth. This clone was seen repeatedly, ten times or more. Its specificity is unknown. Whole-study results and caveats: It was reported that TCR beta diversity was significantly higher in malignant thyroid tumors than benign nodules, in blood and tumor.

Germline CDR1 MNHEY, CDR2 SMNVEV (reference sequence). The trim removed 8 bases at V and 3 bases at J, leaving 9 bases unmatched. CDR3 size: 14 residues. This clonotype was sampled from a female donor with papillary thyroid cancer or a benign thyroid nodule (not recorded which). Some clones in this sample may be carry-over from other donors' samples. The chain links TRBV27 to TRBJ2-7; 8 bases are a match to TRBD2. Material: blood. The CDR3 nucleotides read TGTGCCAGCGCGAGGACTAGCCACTTCTACGAGCAGTACTTC. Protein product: CASARTSHFYEQYF.